This paragraph reports one T cell receptor (beta chain). Its matching antigen is unknown. On average, the one heparinised blood draw given by each donor was approximately 120 mL. Trimming pared 0 bases from V and 6 bases from J, leaving 12 bases between. Per germline, CDR1 SEHNR and CDR2 FQNEAQ (reference sequence). The CDR3 loop spans 15 amino acids. The isolated RNA, all of it, was reverse transcribed, so expressed TCRB transcripts were what got sequenced. Produced via immunoSEQ multiplex PCR; TCRdb's table is partial and in-frame only. Here the sample spans hundreds of thousands of clones, roughly a tenth being singletons. These data originate in a study of beta chain features in type 1 diabetes. Study-level findings and limits: High-TCR-expressing cells could be over-represented by cDNA sequencing. Fewer junction insertions and more nucleotide deletions appeared in type 1 diabetes patients. In every one of the four CD4+ subsets, TCRB CDR3s were moderately but significantly shorter in Type 1 diabetes patients.

The sample was naive CD4+ T cells from blood. The TCR sequence derives from a young man with type 1 diabetes. The rearrangement uses TRBV7-9 and TRBJ1-5; tentative D call: TRBD1 (6 bases). The CDR3 DNA reads as TGTGCCAGCAGCTTAGCGGGCAGGGGAAGTCAGCCCCAGCATTTT. It is translated as CASSLAGRGSQPQHF.